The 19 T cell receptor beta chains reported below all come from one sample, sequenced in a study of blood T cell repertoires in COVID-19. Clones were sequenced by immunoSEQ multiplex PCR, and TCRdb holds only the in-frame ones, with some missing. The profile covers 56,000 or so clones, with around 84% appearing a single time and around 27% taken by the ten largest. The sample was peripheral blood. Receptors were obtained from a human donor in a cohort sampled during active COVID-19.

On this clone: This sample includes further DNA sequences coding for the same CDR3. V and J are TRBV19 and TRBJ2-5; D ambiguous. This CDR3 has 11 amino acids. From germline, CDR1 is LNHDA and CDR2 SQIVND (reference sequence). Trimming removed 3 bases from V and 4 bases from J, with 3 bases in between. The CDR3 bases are TGTGCCAGTAGTATGAGAGAGACCCAGTACTTC. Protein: CASSMRETQYF.

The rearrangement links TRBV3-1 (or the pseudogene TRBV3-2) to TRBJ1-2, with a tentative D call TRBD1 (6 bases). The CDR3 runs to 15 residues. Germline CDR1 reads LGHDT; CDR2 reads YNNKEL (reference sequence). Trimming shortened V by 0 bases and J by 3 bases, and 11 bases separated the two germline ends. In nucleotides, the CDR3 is TGTGCCAGCAGCCAAGATACTCCAGGGGACTATGGCTACACCTTC. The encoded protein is CASSQDTPGDYGYTF.

CDR3 residues: CASSYRAGADEQYF. Written as DNA, the CDR3 is TGTGCCAGCAGTTATCGGGCAGGGGCGGACGAGCAGTACTTC. The chain is built from TRBV6-6 and TRBJ2-7; perhaps TRBD1 as D (6 bases). Trimming left V 3 bases short and J 5 bases short, with 14 bases between. CDR1 MNHNY and CDR2 SVGAGI come from the germline V gene (reference sequence). The CDR3 covers 14 residues.

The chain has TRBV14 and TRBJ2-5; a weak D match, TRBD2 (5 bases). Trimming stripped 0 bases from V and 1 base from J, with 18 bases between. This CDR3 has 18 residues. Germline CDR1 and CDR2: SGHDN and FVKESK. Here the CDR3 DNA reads TGTGCCAGCAGCCAAGAATGGGCTCTCCGCGGGTCCCAAGAGACCCAGTACTTC. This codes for CASSQEWALRGSQETQYF.

The DNA of the CDR3 is TGTGCCAGCTCCCTAATAGGGGCAAAAAACATTCAGTACTTC. Translating gives CASSLIGAKNIQYF. This chain uses TRBV5-8 with TRBJ2-4, with D perhaps TRBD1 (5 bases). Germline V gives CDR1 SGHTS, CDR2 YDEGEE. V lost 7 bases and J lost 4, with 15 bases in between. The CDR3 runs to 14 residues.

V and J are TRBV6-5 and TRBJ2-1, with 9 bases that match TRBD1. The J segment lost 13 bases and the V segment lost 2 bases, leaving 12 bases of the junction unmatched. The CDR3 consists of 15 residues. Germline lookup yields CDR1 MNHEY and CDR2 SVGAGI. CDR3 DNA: TGTGCCAGCAGTTACAGTCTGGTACCGGGACAGGGCCAGTTCTTC. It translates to CASSYSLVPGQGQFF.

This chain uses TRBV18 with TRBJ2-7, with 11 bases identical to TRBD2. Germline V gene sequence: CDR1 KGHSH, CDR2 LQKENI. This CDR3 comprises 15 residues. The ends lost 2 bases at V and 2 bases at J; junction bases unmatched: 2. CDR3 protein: CASSPGSGGAYEQYF. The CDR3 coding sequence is TGTGCCAGCTCACCAGGTAGCGGGGGGGCCTACGAGCAGTACTTC.

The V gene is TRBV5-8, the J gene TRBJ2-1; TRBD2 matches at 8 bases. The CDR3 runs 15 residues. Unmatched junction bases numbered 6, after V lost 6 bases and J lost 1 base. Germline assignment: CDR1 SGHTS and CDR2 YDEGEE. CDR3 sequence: CASNPRGGSYNEQFF. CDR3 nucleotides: TGTGCCAGCAACCCCCGGGGGGGTTCCTACAATGAGCAGTTCTTC.

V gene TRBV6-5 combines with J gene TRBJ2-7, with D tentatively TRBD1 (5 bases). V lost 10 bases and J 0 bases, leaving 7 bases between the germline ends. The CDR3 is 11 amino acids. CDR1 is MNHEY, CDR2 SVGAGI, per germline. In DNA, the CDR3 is TGTGCCACCGACAGCTCCTACGAGCAGTACTTC. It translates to CATDSSYEQYF.

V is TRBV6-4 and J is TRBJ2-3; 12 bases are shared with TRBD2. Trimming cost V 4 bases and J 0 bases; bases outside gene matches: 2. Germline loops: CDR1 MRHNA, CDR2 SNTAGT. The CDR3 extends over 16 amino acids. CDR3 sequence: CASSGGTSGSTDTQYF. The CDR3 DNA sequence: TGTGCCAGCAGTGGCGGGACTAGCGGGAGCACAGATACGCAGTATTTT.

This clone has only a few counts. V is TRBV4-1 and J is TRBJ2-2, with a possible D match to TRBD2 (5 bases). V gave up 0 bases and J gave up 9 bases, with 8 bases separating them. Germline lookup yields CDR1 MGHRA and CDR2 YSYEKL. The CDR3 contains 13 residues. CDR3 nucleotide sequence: TGCGCCAGCAGCCAAGAAGGGAGTAGGGAGCTGTTTTTT. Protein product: CASSQEGSRELFF.

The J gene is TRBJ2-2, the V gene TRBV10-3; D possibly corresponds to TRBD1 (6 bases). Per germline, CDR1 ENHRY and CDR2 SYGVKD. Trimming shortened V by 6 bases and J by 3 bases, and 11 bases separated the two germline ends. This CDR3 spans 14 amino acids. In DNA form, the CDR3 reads TGTGCCATCAGGCCGGGACATGACACCGGGGAGCTGTTTTTT. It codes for CAIRPGHDTGELFF.

The CDR3 region is CASSPRQGGTYEQYF. CDR3 bases: TGCGCCAGCAGCCCCAGACAGGGAGGAACATACGAGCAGTACTTC. The rearrangement joins TRBV5-1 to TRBJ2-7, with D perhaps matching TRBD1 (7 bases). The germline gives CDR1 SGHRS, CDR2 YFSETQ. The CDR3 extends over 15 amino acids. Trimming left V 4 bases short and J 4 bases short, with 18 bases between. The full variable domain, completed using reference TRBV5-1 and TRBJ2-7, is KAGVTQTPRYLIKTRGQQVTLSCSPISGHRSVSWYQQTPGQGLQFLFEYFSETQRNKGNFPGRFSGRQFSNSRSEMNVSTLELGDSALYLCASSPRQGGTYEQYFGPGTRLTVT.

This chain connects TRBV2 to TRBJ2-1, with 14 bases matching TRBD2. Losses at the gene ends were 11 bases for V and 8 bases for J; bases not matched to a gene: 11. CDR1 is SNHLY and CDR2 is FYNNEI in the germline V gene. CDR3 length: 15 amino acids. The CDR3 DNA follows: TGTGCCTCCAGGGGGGGGACTAGCGGGAGCCATGAGCAGTTCTTC. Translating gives CASRGGTSGSHEQFF.

The CDR3 bases are TGTGCCAGCAGCTTAGCGGGGGGGGCTAGCTGGTACGAGCAGTACTTC. The encoded protein is CASSLAGGASWYEQYF. The chain couples TRBV7-2 to TRBJ2-7; TRBD2 might be the D (7 bases). CDR1 and CDR2 from the germline V gene are SGHTA and FQGNSA. There are 16 residues in the CDR3. V was trimmed by 0 bases and J by 4 bases, leaving 16 bases between them.

This CDR3 reads CASSLSSGTYEQYF. The CDR3, as DNA: TGTGCCAGCAGCTTGAGTAGCGGGACCTACGAGCAGTACTTC. The rearrangement uses TRBV5-6 and TRBJ2-7; TRBD2 matches at 8 bases. Germline V lookup: CDR1 SGHDT, CDR2 YYEEEE. With 1 base clipped from V and 2 bases from J, the junction kept 2 bases outside the gene matches. The CDR3 runs 14 residues.

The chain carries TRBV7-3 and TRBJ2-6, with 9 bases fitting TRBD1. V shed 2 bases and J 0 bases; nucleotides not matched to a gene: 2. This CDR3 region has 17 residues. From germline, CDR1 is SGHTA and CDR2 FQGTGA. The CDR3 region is CASSLGQGHSGANVLTF. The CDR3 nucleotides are TGTGCCAGCAGCTTAGGACAGGGGCACTCTGGGGCCAACGTCCTGACTTTC. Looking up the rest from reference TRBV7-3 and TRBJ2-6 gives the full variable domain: GAGVSQTPSNKVTEKGKYVELRCDPISGHTALYWYRQSLGQGPEFLIYFQGTGAADDSGLPNDRFFAVRPEGSVSTLKIQRTERGDSAVYLCASSLGQGHSGANVLTFGAGSRLTVL.

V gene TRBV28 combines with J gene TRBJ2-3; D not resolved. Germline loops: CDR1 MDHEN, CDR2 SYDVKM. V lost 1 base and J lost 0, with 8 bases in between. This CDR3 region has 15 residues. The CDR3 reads CASSLSPTSTDTQYF. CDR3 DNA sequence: TGTGCCAGCAGTTTATCGCCAACTAGCACAGATACGCAGTATTTT.

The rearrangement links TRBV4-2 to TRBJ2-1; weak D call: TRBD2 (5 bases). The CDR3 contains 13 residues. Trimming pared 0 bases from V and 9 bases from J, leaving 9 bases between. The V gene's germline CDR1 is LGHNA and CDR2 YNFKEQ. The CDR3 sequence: CASSQDRRIEQFF. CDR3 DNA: TGTGCCAGCAGCCAAGATCGGAGGATTGAGCAGTTCTTC.